Listed here is a single T cell receptor beta chain. The method was immunoSEQ multiplex PCR; TCRdb's version includes in-frame clones alone and lacks a portion of them. Of 15,000 to 25,000 clones in the sample, over 70% are singletons; the top ten hold 1.4% to 1.5%. This record belongs to a study of PD-1 blockade in mismatch repair-deficient tumors. The CDR3 has 14 amino acids. Per the germline V gene, CDR1 is SEHNR and CDR2 is FQNEAQ (reference sequence). The V and J ends lost 5 bases and 8 bases, in that order; junction bases with no gene match: 9. The sequence was collected from an adult with mismatch repair-deficient cancer. The chain couples TRBV7-9 to TRBJ2-1; TRBD2 matches 7 bases. The sequencing used PBMCs, collected 52 weeks after starting pembrolizumab. CDR3 sequence reads: CASSPGGPRHEQFF. In DNA form, the CDR3 reads TGTGCCAGCAGCCCGGGGGGTCCCCGCCATGAGCAGTTCTTC. The whole variable domain, remainder taken from reference TRBV7-9 and TRBJ2-1, is DTGVSQNPRHKITKRGQNVTFRCDPISEHNRLYWYRQTLGQGPEFLTYFQNEAQLEKSRLLSDRFSAERPKGSFSTLEIQRTEQGDSAMYLCASSPGGPRHEQFFGPGTRLTVL.